This T cell receptor beta chain is drawn from a study of PD-L1 blockade in urothelial cancer. Study background: Previous chemotherapy exposure amounted to 0 to 3 regimens for patients. Specimens of blood held a median count of roughly 150,000 T cells.

Measured with immunoSEQ multiplex PCR; TCRdb has only the in-frame clones, and not every one. The sample includes tens of thousands of clones, more than 80% of them seen just once. Time point described: peripheral blood 6 weeks after treatment start. Pretreatment and on-treatment samples were taken, numbering 1 to 8 per patient. After removal of 7 bases from V and 6 bases from J, the junction contained 10 bases not matched to a gene. The CDR3 is made up of 15 amino acids. Germline values: CDR1 SNHLY, CDR2 FYNNEI. The chain combines TRBV2 with TRBJ2-7; 12 nucleotides line up with TRBD1. This clonotype was sampled from an older man with urothelial cancer. This specimen consisted of PBMCs, obtained around atezolizumab (anti-PD-L1) treatment. The CDR3 sequence: CASKYRDRGPSEQYF. CDR3 nucleotides: TGTGCCAGCAAATACCGGGACAGGGGGCCGAGCGAGCAGTACTTC. The full variable domain, completed using reference TRBV2 and TRBJ2-7, is EPEVTQTPSHQVTQMGQEVILRCVPISNHLYFYWYRQILGQKVEFLVSFYNNEISEKSEIFDDQFSVERPDGSNFTLKIRSTKLEDSAMYFCASKYRDRGPSEQYFGPGTRLTVT.